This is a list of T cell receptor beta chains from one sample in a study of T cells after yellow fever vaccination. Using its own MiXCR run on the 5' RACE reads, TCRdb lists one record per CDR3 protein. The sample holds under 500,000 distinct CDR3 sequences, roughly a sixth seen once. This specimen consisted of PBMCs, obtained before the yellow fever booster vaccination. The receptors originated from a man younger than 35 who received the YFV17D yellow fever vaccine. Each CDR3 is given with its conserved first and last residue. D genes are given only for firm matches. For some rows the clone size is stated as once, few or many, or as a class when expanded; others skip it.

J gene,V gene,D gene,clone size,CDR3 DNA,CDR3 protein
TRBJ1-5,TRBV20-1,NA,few,TGCAGTGCTAGAGCCGGTAACCATCAGCCCCAGCATTTT,CSARAGNHQPQHF
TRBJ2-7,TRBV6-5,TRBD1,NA,TGTGCCACCTCCTTTGACAGGGGCGACGAGCAGTACTTC,CATSFDRGDEQYF
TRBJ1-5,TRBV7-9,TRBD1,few,TGTGCCAGCAGCTTAGCCCAAACAGGGGGTAACCAGCCCCAGCATTTT,CASSLAQTGGNQPQHF
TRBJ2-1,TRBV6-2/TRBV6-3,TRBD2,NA,TGTGCCAGCAGTTACCTAGCGGGGGGGCGGTCCTACAATGAGCAGTTCTTC,CASSYLAGGRSYNEQFF
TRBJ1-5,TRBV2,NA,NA,TGTGCCAGCGGAACATGGATCCGCCCGCCCCAGCATTTT,CASGTWIRPPQHF
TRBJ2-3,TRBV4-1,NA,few,TGCGCCAGCAGCCAAGCAGGCCAGGCCTTCCGGGATACGCAGTATTTT,CASSQAGQAFRDTQYF
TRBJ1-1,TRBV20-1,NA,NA,TGCAGTGCTAGACAGGGGATGCACACTGAAGCTTTCTTT,CSARQGMHTEAFF
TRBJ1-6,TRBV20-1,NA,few,TGCAGTGCTAGAGAGAAAACAGGCGTCGATAATTCACCCCTCCACTTT,CSAREKTGVDNSPLHF
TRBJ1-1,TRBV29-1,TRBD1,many,TGCAGCGTTTTGTTAAGGGGGCTTGACACTGAAGCTTTCTTT,CSVLLRGLDTEAFF
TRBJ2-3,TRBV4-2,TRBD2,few,TGTGCCAGCAGCCAAGACCCCCTTAGCGGGGGGGCAGATACGCAGTATTTT,CASSQDPLSGGADTQYF
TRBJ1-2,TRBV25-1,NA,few,TGTGCCAGCAGCGGGGCAGGCGTCTATGGCTACACCTTC,CASSGAGVYGYTF
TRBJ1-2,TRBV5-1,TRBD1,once,TGCGCCAGCAGCTCGCGCAGGGACAGCCTGCACTATGGCTACACCTTC,CASSSRRDSLHYGYTF
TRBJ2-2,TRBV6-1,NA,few,TGTGCCGTCGCATCACTGGGCTTGAGGGAGCTGTTTTTT,CAVASLGLRELFF
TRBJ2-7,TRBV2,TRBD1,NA,TGTGCCAGCAGACCGGGACAGGGAAATTACGAGCAGTACTTC,CASRPGQGNYEQYF
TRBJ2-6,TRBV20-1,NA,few,TGCAGTGCGAGAGCAGATCACTCTGGGGCCAACGTCCTGACTTTC,CSARADHSGANVLTF
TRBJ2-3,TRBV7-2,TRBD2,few,TGTGCCAGCAGCTCCGATAGGGCGGGGGGTTGGTGGACAGATACGCAGTATTTT,CASSSDRAGGWWTDTQYF
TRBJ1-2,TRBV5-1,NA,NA,TGCGCCAGCAGCACCACTAACTATGGCTACACCTTC,CASSTTNYGYTF
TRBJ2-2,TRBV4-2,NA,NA,TGTGCCAGCAGCCAAGAAGAGAGTACGGTTACCGGGGAGCTGTTTTTT,CASSQEESTVTGELFF
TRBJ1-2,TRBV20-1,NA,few,TGCAGTGCTAGTTCTCAGACGGATGGCTACACCTTC,CSASSQTDGYTF
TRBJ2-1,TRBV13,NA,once,TGTGCCAGCAGCTTAGGACGAGTTGGGTACAATGAGCAGTTCTTC,CASSLGRVGYNEQFF
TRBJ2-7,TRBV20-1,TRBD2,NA,TGCAGTGCTAGGGGGACTAGATCGTTCGAGCAGTACTTC,CSARGTRSFEQYF
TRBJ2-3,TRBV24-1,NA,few,TGTGCCACCAGTGAGCCGACTAGGTCAGATACGCAGTATTTT,CATSEPTRSDTQYF
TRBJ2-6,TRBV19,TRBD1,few,TGTGCCAGTAGTGGACAGGGGGCTATGTATGGGGCCAACGTCCTGACTTTC,CASSGQGAMYGANVLTF
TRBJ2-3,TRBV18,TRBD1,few,TGTGCCAGCTCACCACGGGACAGGGGGGCAGATACGCAGTATTTT,CASSPRDRGADTQYF
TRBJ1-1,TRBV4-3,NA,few,TGCGCCAGCAGGGATGGGGGCACTGAAGCTTTCTTT,CASRDGGTEAFF
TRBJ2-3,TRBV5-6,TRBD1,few,TGTGCCAGCAGCTTAGGGACAGGGTTTAGGGATACGCAGTATTTT,CASSLGTGFRDTQYF
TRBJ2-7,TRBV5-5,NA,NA,TGTGCCAGCAGCCCGGGACGGTCACCCTACGAGCAGTACTTC,CASSPGRSPYEQYF
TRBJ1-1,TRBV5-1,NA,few,TGCGCCAGCAGCTGGCCGGGCGGGGAGGGTGAAGCTTTCTTT,CASSWPGGEGEAFF
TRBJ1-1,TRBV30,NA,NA,TGTGCCTGGAGTTTCGGGGACAACACTGAAGCTTTCTTT,CAWSFGDNTEAFF
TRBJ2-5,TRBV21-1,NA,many,TGTGCCAGCAGCAAAAAGGGGCTAGCGGGGGGGCCAGAGACCCAGTACTTC,CASSKKGLAGGPETQYF
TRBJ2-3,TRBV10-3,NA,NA,TGTGCCATCAGTGACTCTAGCGCAGATACGCAGTATTTT,CAISDSSADTQYF
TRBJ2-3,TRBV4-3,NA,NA,TGCGCCAGCAGCCAAGATGAGGGATGGGTAACAGATACGCAGTATTTT,CASSQDEGWVTDTQYF
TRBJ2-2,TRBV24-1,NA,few,TGTGCCACCAGTGATCACAGGGTCGACACCGGGGAGCTGTTTTTT,CATSDHRVDTGELFF
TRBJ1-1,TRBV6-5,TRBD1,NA,TGTGCCAGCTGTGAACCGAGGCAGGGGGTGACTGAAGCTTTCTTT,CASCEPRQGVTEAFF
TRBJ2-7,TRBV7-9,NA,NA,TGTGCCAGCAGCGGGGCTAATGACTACGAGCAGTACTTC,CASSGANDYEQYF
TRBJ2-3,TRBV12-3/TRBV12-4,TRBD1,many,TGTGCCAGCTCGACACAGGGGACCCTCACAGATACGCAGTATTTT,CASSTQGTLTDTQYF
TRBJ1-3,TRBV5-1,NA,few,TGCGCCAGCAGCTTGGCCATGGCTTCTGGAAACACCATATATTTT,CASSLAMASGNTIYF
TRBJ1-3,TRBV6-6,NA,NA,TGTGCCAGCAGTTGGGGACGGTACTCTGGAAACACCATATATTTT,CASSWGRYSGNTIYF
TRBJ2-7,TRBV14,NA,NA,TGTGCCAGCAGAGGCGGCGGGGCCCCCTACGAGCAGTACTTC,CASRGGGAPYEQYF
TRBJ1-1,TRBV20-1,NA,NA,TGCAGTGCTTGGATGGCGAACACTGAAGCTTTCTTT,CSAWMANTEAFF
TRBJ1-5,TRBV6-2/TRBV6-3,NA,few,TGTGCCAGCAGTTACTCGAGCTGGGGCAGGGGCAATCAGCCCCAGCATTTT,CASSYSSWGRGNQPQHF
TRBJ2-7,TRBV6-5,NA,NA,TGTGCCAGCAGTTACGCGGGACCCTACGAGCAGTACTTC,CASSYAGPYEQYF
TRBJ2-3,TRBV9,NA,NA,TGTGCCAGCAGCGTGGCTGACCCCGGCGTGGGTACGCAGTATTTT,CASSVADPGVGTQYF
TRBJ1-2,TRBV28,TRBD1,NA,TGTGCCAGCCGGACAGGGGGCTCTGGCTACACCTTC,CASRTGGSGYTF
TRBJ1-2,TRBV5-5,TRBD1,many,TGTGCCAGCAGCAGAGGGACAGGCGATCCGAACTATGGCTACACCTTC,CASSRGTGDPNYGYTF
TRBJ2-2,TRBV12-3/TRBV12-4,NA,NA,TGTGCCAGCAGTTTAGAGTGTAACACCGGGGAGCTGTTTTTT,CASSLECNTGELFF
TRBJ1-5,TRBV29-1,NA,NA,TGCAGCGTTGAGGTCAGGGAGAACCAGCCCCAGCATTTT,CSVEVRENQPQHF
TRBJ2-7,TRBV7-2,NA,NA,TGTGCCAGCCAACCCTCGCTGGCGGGCGAGCAGTACTTC,CASQPSLAGEQYF
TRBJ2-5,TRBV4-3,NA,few,TGCGCCAGCAGCCCCCGCCGGGGGTTAACGGTAGAGACCCAGTACTTC,CASSPRRGLTVETQYF
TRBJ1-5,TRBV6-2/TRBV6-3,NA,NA,TGTGCCAGCAGTTACTCGTCCAGATCAATTAGAGGTGGTAGCAATCAGCCCCAGCATTTT,CASSYSSRSIRGGSNQPQHF
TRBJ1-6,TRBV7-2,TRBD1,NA,TGTGCCAGCAGACCCACCGGGACAGATAATTCACCCCTCCACTTT,CASRPTGTDNSPLHF
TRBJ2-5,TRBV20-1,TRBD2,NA,TGCAGTGCTATGGGACTAGCGCAAGAGACCCAGTACTTC,CSAMGLAQETQYF
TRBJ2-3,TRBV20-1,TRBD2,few,TGCAGTGCTAGAGCACCTAGCGGGGTGGGAGATACGCAGTATTTT,CSARAPSGVGDTQYF
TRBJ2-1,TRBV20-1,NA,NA,TGCAGTGCTAGTTGGGGGGGCATCCACAATGAGCAGTTCTTC,CSASWGGIHNEQFF